A single sample gave rise to the 10 T cell receptor beta chains below, sequenced in a study of blood T cell repertoires in COVID-19. This table comes from immunoSEQ multiplex PCR, and its TCRdb copy is limited to in-frame clones, with some not included. The table has more than 200,000 clones, just under 90% seen once. Sequencing used peripheral blood. The receptors derive from a man aged 25-45 years with COVID-19, enrolled during active disease.

This chain links TRBV6-5 with TRBJ2-1, with D maybe TRBD2 (5 bases). The CDR3 contains 14 residues. Germline V gene data show CDR1 as MNHEY and CDR2 as SVGAGI. Trimming removed 7 bases at V and 7 bases at J, with 17 bases between. CDR3 amino acids: CASKESGNRNEQFF. CDR3 bases: TGTGCCAGCAAGGAATCGGGGAATAGGAATGAGCAGTTCTTC.

This clone has only a few counts. The gene calls are TRBV5-1 and TRBJ1-3, with D possibly TRBD1 on 5 matching bases. In germline, CDR1 is SGHRS, CDR2 YFSETQ. The CDR3 spans 15 residues. V was clipped by 0 bases and J by 0 bases, with 7 bases between them. The CDR3 spells CASSLEGSSGNTIYF. The DNA for the CDR3 is TGCGCCAGCAGCTTGGAGGGGTCCTCTGGAAACACCATATATTTT.

The CDR3 region is CATSRETGAGALPYEQYF. Here the CDR3 DNA reads TGTGCCACCAGCAGAGAGACTGGGGCAGGGGCCTTGCCCTACGAGCAGTACTTC. The V call is TRBV15, the J call TRBJ2-7, with D perhaps TRBD1 (6 bases). V was clipped by 0 bases and J by 2 bases, with 20 bases between them. Germline assignment: CDR1 LNHNV and CDR2 YYDKDF (reference sequence). CDR3 length equals 18 residues.

This clone was counted only a few times. This chain uses TRBV6-4 with TRBJ2-3; 14 bases are a match to TRBD2. The CDR3 consists of 15 residues. Germline values: CDR1 MRHNA, CDR2 SNTAGT. The J segment lost 8 bases and the V segment lost 0 bases, leaving 1 base of the junction unmatched. CDR3 sequence: CASSDSTSGGATQYF. CDR3 bases: TGTGCCAGCAGTGACTCGACTAGCGGGGGGGCTACGCAGTATTTT.

This clone was detected once. This rearrangement joins TRBV27 to TRBJ1-2; 9 bases line up with TRBD1. The CDR3 runs to 13 residues. With 5 bases clipped from V and 4 bases from J, the junction kept 2 bases outside the gene matches. Germline assignment: CDR1 MNHEY and CDR2 SMNVEV (reference sequence). CDR3: CASSTGGGYGYTF. The CDR3 nucleotides are TGTGCCAGCAGTACAGGGGGCGGCTATGGCTACACCTTC.

This clone was observed a single time. The V gene is TRBV7-2, the J gene TRBJ1-1; 10 nucleotides line up with TRBD1. CDR3 size: 15 residues. The J segment lost 4 bases and the V segment lost 5 bases, leaving 7 bases of the junction unmatched. Germline CDR1 is SGHTA and CDR2 is FQGNSA. The CDR3 region is CASSARQGASTEAFF. The CDR3 coding sequence is TGTGCCAGCAGCGCGAGACAGGGGGCGAGCACTGAAGCTTTCTTT.

This chain links TRBV19 with TRBJ2-1; TRBD2 aligns across 7 bases. CDR1 and CDR2 (germline): LNHDA, SQIVND (reference sequence). J lost 5 bases, V lost 10 bases, and 5 bases had no gene match. This CDR3 is 12 amino acids long. Here the CDR3 reads CATRDYHNEQFF. In DNA form, the CDR3 reads TGTGCCACTAGGGACTACCACAATGAGCAGTTCTTC.

The chain combines TRBV25-1 with TRBJ2-7; TRBD2 agrees at 10 bases. Germline lookup yields CDR1 MGHDK and CDR2 SYGVNS. With V trimmed by 5 bases and J by 2 bases, 3 bases remained unmatched. This CDR3 contains 14 residues. The CDR3 DNA is TGTGCCAGCAGTAGAACTAGCGGGGCCTACGAGCAGTACTTC. It specifies CASSRTSGAYEQYF.

The DNA for the CDR3 is TGTGCCAGCAGCTTGGGACCGGGACAGGGGTTGGGACAGCCCCAGCATTTT. Protein product: CASSLGPGQGLGQPQHF. V and J are TRBV5-5 and TRBJ1-5, with 10 positions matching TRBD1. This CDR3 comprises 17 residues. V shed 0 bases, J shed 7 bases, and the junction held 10 bases outside the gene matches. Germline lookup yields CDR1 SGHKS and CDR2 YYEKEE (reference sequence).

This clone was recorded once. This rearrangement joins TRBV5-1 to TRBJ1-2, with 9 bases that match TRBD1. This CDR3 contains 14 residues. Germline-derived CDR1 and CDR2 are SGHRS and YFSETQ. Germline trimming cut 5 bases from V and 6 bases from J; bases unmatched to any gene: 8. The CDR3, as DNA: TGCGCCAGCAGACCAGGACAGGGGAGTAATGGCTACACCTTC. Residues: CASRPGQGSNGYTF.